Below, one TCR beta chain is given with its context. The antigen is unknown. With V trimmed by 5 bases and J by 1 base, 12 bases remained unmatched. Germline V CDR1 and CDR2: SGHVS, FQNEAQ. The CDR3 contains 18 residues. This sample is part of a study of T cell responses to AZD1222 COVID-19 vaccine. Findings and limits, study-wide: In the spike-specific TCR repertoire, nearly half reportedly target unmutated variant regions.

Clones were sequenced by immunoSEQ multiplex PCR, and TCRdb holds only the in-frame ones, with some missing. The sample lists under 150,000 clones; 82% were seen once. The material sequenced was peripheral blood, taken on day 0 of MenACWY control vaccination. The clonotype comes from an adult in good health. The chain joins TRBV7-8 to TRBJ2-2; the match to TRBD2 covers 8 bases. Written as DNA, the CDR3 is TGTGCCAGCAGCCAGCTGAAGGGGAGCGGGGGGAACACCGGGGAGCTGTTTTTT. Residues: CASSQLKGSGGNTGELFF.